Presented here are 14 T cell receptor beta chains from one specimen sequenced in a study of blood T cell repertoires in COVID-19. Sequenced by immunoSEQ multiplex PCR; TCRdb stores in-frame clones only, minus some. This sample has 90,000 or so clones, with 86% found just once. Sample: peripheral blood. These receptors originate from a middle-aged man with active COVID-19.

The rearrangement links TRBV4-3 to TRBJ1-1; TRBD1 matches at 7 bases. The junction had 4 bases not matched to a gene; V was cut back by 0 bases and J by 6 bases. The CDR3 runs to 14 residues. The germline gives CDR1 LGHNA, CDR2 YSLEER. The CDR3: CASSQEGQGAEAFF. The CDR3 coding sequence is TGCGCCAGCAGCCAAGAGGGCCAGGGGGCTGAAGCTTTCTTT.

J is TRBJ1-2 and V is TRBV6-5, with 7 bases lining up with TRBD1. The V gene end was trimmed by 0 bases and the J gene end by 7 bases; junction bases not matched to a gene: 2. The CDR3 spans 13 residues. CDR1 is MNHEY, CDR2 SVGAGI, per germline. The CDR3 nucleotides read TGTGCCAGCAGTTACTCTAGACAGGGTGGCTACACCTTC. Amino acid sequence: CASSYSRQGGYTF.

V is TRBV28 and J is TRBJ1-2; D is perhaps TRBD1 (6 bases). CDR1 is MDHEN, CDR2 SYDVKM, per germline. This CDR3 has 14 amino acids. Trimming pared 2 bases from V and 8 bases from J, leaving 15 bases between. CDR3 sequence (DNA): TGTGCCAGCAGTTTAGTATCAGGGGCCGAGGGCTACACCTTC. As protein: CASSLVSGAEGYTF.

The genes are TRBV5-4 and TRBJ2-2, with D tentatively TRBD1 (5 bases). Trimming shortened V by 0 bases and J by 6 bases, and 12 bases separated the two germline ends. The CDR3 is 15 amino acids. In germline, CDR1 is SGHNT, CDR2 YYREEE (reference sequence). The DNA for the CDR3 is TGTGCCAGCAGCTTGGGGCAGGGCTTGGCCGGGGAGCTGTTTTTT. Translating gives CASSLGQGLAGELFF.

V usage is TRBV3-1 (or the pseudogene TRBV3-2) and J usage is TRBJ2-2; 9 nucleotides match TRBD1. Germline V gene data show CDR1 as LGHDT and CDR2 as YNNKEL (reference sequence). Trimming cost V 4 bases and J 0 bases; bases outside gene matches: 3. The CDR3 runs to 16 residues. The CDR3 DNA reads as TGTGCCAGCAGCCTAGACAGGGGGACGAACACCGGGGAGCTGTTTTTT. Translation: CASSLDRGTNTGELFF.

V usage is TRBV7-3 and J usage is TRBJ1-4, with a weak D call TRBD1 (5 bases). This CDR3 is built from 18 residues. V gave up 5 bases and J gave up 1 base, with 20 bases separating them. The germline CDR1 and CDR2 sequences are SGHTA and FQGTGA. CDR3 coding DNA: TGTGCCAGCAGCCCCACCGGGGGACTAAGACGAACTAATGAAAAACTGTTTTTT. Translating it yields CASSPTGGLRRTNEKLFF.

The V call is TRBV6-2 or TRBV6-3, the J call TRBJ1-2; possibly TRBD1 for D (5 bases). CDR3 length: 14 residues. CDR1 MNHEY and CDR2 SVGEGT come from the germline V gene. The germline V and J ends were trimmed by 6 bases and 2 bases, with 13 bases remaining between them. CDR3 in amino acids: CASSPRVPNYGYTF. CDR3 nucleotides: TGTGCCAGCAGCCCCAGGGTACCCAACTATGGCTACACCTTC.

The chain is built from TRBV29-1 and TRBJ1-1, with D perhaps matching TRBD1 (5 bases). Between the trimmed V and J ends, which lost 5 bases and 4 bases, there was a span of 14 bases. The CDR3 runs 13 residues. Germline CDR1 SQVTM, CDR2 ANQGSEA. Written as DNA, the CDR3 is TGCAGCGTTTACGGGGGAATAGTCACTGAAGCTTTCTTT. Amino acid sequence: CSVYGGIVTEAFF. Using reference TRBV29-1 and TRBJ1-1 for the parts outside the CDR3, the full variable domain is SAVISQKPSRDICQRGTSLTIQCQVDSQVTMMFWYRQQPGQSLTLIATANQGSEATYESGFVIDKFPISRPNLTFSTLTVSNMSPEDSSIYLCSVYGGIVTEAFFGQGTRLTVV.

V is TRBV9 and J is TRBJ2-3; D not certain. Germline assignment: CDR1 SGDLS and CDR2 YYNGEE. The CDR3 contains 14 residues. Trimming shortened V by 3 bases and J by 8 bases, and 16 bases separated the two germline ends. In nucleotides, the CDR3 is TGTGCCAGCAGCGCACCTGGTTCTATCGGTACGCAGTATTTT. Translation: CASSAPGSIGTQYF.

CDR3 nucleotides: TGTGCCAGCAGCAAGGGACTAGCGGGAGACTACAATGAGCAGTTCTTC. Translation gives CASSKGLAGDYNEQFF. This rearrangement joins TRBV7-9 to TRBJ2-1, with 14 bases fitting TRBD2. V shed 5 bases, J shed 3 bases, and the junction held 3 bases outside the gene matches. The CDR3 loop spans 16 amino acids. Germline V gives CDR1 SEHNR, CDR2 FQNEAQ (reference sequence). The full variable domain, rest sourced from reference TRBV7-9 and TRBJ2-1, is DTGVSQNPRHKITKRGQNVTFRCDPISEHNRLYWYRQTLGQGPEFLTYFQNEAQLEKSRLLSDRFSAERPKGSFSTLEIQRTEQGDSAMYLCASSKGLAGDYNEQFFGPGTRLTVL.

This clone occurred a few times. The DNA of the CDR3 is TGCGCCAGCAGCCAAGGTTGGGGGGGCGGGGAGACCCAGTACTTC. This encodes CASSQGWGGGETQYF. The chain carries TRBV4-3 and TRBJ2-5, with D possibly TRBD2 on 7 matching bases. The germline gives CDR1 LGHNA, CDR2 YSLEER. V was shortened by 1 base and J by 5 bases, with 14 bases between the two germline ends. The CDR3 length is 15 residues.

J is TRBJ1-1 and V is TRBV7-3, with D perhaps matching TRBD1 (6 bases). V was trimmed by 5 bases and J by 0 bases, leaving 16 bases between them. CDR1 is SGHTA, CDR2 FQGTGA, per germline. This CDR3 is built from 16 residues. The DNA for the CDR3 is TGTGCCAGCAGCCCTAATGGACAGCTAATGAACACTGAAGCTTTCTTT. Translation: CASSPNGQLMNTEAFF.

This chain joins TRBV18 and TRBJ1-2; D is possibly TRBD1 (6 bases). The CDR3 has 13 amino acids. Germline V gene lookup returns CDR1 KGHSH and CDR2 LQKENI. V lost 10 bases and J lost 3, with 15 bases in between. The DNA for the CDR3 is TGTGCCACCCCCCAGGGACAAGACTATGGCTACACCTTC. Protein sequence: CATPQGQDYGYTF.

V gene TRBV5-6 combines with J gene TRBJ2-5; D gene unclear. CDR1 and CDR2 (germline): SGHDT, YYEEEE. The CDR3 is 12 residues long. With 1 base removed from V and 5 bases from J, the gap between germline ends came to 6 bases. CDR3 in amino acids: CASSLPGETQYF. The CDR3 bases are TGTGCCAGCAGCTTGCCGGGTGAGACCCAGTACTTC.